The source of this T cell receptor beta chain is a study of blood T cell repertoires in COVID-19. The wider study: In each case, the material was cDNA or gDNA derived from T cells, B-cell-depleted T cells, or PBMCs.

Original data processing: For nucleated cells, counts were estimated from reference gene primer amplification. The repertoire was sequenced with immunoSEQ multiplex PCR; TCRdb's copy has only in-frame clones and lacks some. The V and J calls and clone size are taken from that table; D and trimming were inferred from the DNA. The top ten clones hold around 10% of a sample with fewer than 300,000 clones, 83% of them seen once. The sequence was obtained from a woman between 45 and 65 years old who had recovered from COVID-19. The sample was peripheral blood.

The CDR3 region has the DNA TGTGCCAGCAGTAGCTCGGACAGGTGGGGGTCCTACGAGCAGTACTTC. It specifies CASSSSDRWGSYEQYF. The chain joins TRBV28 to TRBJ2-7; 7 positions agree with TRBD1. V trimming: 5 bases; J trimming: 1 base; junction bases outside the gene matches: 11. Looked up from germline, CDR1 is MDHEN and CDR2 is SYDVKM. The CDR3 has 16 residues.